These 21 T cell receptor beta chains were all obtained from the same sample, sequenced in a study of blood T cell repertoires in COVID-19. Here immunoSEQ multiplex PCR was the method, and the copy in TCRdb shows in-frame clones only, minus some. Altogether some 190,000 clones are present, roughly four fifths being singletons, with the ten largest covering about 7.8%. Material: peripheral blood. These receptors were obtained from an elderly woman with COVID-19, enrolled during active disease.

V gene TRBV5-4 combines with J gene TRBJ1-6, with a weak D call TRBD1 (6 bases). The CDR3 is 13 amino acids. The germline CDR1 and CDR2 sequences are SGHNT and YYREEE (reference sequence). The V end lost 5 bases, the J end lost 7 bases, and 10 bases lay between the germline ends. The CDR3 coding sequence is TGTGCCAGCAGGTACCAGGGGAATTCACCCCTCCACTTT. This sequence encodes CASRYQGNSPLHF.

J is TRBJ1-4 and V is TRBV5-1; 9 bases match TRBD1. CDR1 is SGHRS, CDR2 YFSETQ, per germline. J was trimmed by 0 bases and V by 2 bases; bases with no gene match: 2. The CDR3 totals 16 residues. CDR3 in DNA: TGCGCCAGCAGCTTAGGGACAGGGTCAACTAATGAAAAACTGTTTTTT. Protein sequence: CASSLGTGSTNEKLFF.

The chain employs TRBV3-1 (or the pseudogene TRBV3-2) and TRBJ1-1, with no clear D. CDR1 is LGHDT and CDR2 is YNNKEL in the germline V gene (reference sequence). V was trimmed by 1 base and J by 2 bases, leaving 5 bases between them. The CDR3 runs 13 residues. The CDR3 protein is CASSQGVNTEAFF. CDR3 in DNA: TGTGCCAGCAGCCAAGGCGTTAACACTGAAGCTTTCTTT.

The chain uses TRBV7-9 and TRBJ1-2; unclear D gene. Germline V gene data show CDR1 as SEHNR and CDR2 as FQNEAQ (reference sequence). V lost 7 bases and J lost 8, with 20 bases in between. The CDR3 has 14 residues. DNA of the CDR3: TGTGCCAGCACCCGGCAGACCTCCCCAGGAGGCTACACCTTC. It specifies CASTRQTSPGGYTF.

The table lists this clone with a count of one. The chain couples TRBV5-1 to TRBJ1-6, with D uncertain. V lost 8 bases to trimming and J lost 5 bases, with 11 bases between them. The CDR3 spans 13 residues. Germline CDR1 reads SGHRS; CDR2 reads YFSETQ. DNA for the CDR3: TGCGCCAGGGACTTCGAAAATAATTCACCCCTCCACTTT. Its protein product is CARDFENNSPLHF. Variable domain in full (rest from reference TRBV5-1 and TRBJ1-6): KAGVTQTPRYLIKTRGQQVTLSCSPISGHRSVSWYQQTPGQGLQFLFEYFSETQRNKGNFPGRFSGRQFSNSRSEMNVSTLELGDSALYLCARDFENNSPLHFGNGTRLTVT.

The J gene is TRBJ2-3, the V gene TRBV5-1, with a possible D match to TRBD2 (5 bases). Germline CDR1 reads SGHRS; CDR2 reads YFSETQ. This CDR3 has 16 residues. V was shortened by 0 bases and J by 0 bases, with 11 bases between the two germline ends. In DNA, the CDR3 is TGCGCCAGCAGCTTGGAATGGCGGACTAGCACAGATACGCAGTATTTT. It is translated as CASSLEWRTSTDTQYF.

The chain uses TRBV29-1 and TRBJ2-4, with D perhaps TRBD2 (6 bases). The CDR3 totals 12 residues. Germline CDR1 reads SQVTM; CDR2 reads ANQGSEA. The V gene lost 6 bases and the J gene lost 5 bases, with 11 bases spanning the gap. CDR3 sequence: CSVRDRENIQYF. CDR3 DNA: TGCAGCGTGCGGGACCGAGAAAACATTCAGTACTTC.

This clone was observed once. The chain links TRBV28 to TRBJ1-6; D is ambiguous. This CDR3 contains 13 residues. Trimming shortened V by 4 bases and J by 9 bases, and 10 bases separated the two germline ends. Per the germline V gene, CDR1 is MDHEN and CDR2 is SYDVKM. CDR3 nucleotide sequence: TGTGCCAGCAGTTCCGGAGGTGGTTCACCCCTCCACTTT. The encoded protein is CASSSGGGSPLHF.

The V and J genes are TRBV6-5 and TRBJ2-7; no reliable D call. Germline-derived CDR1 and CDR2 are MNHEY and SVGAGI. Trimming cost V 7 bases and J 3 bases, with 7 bases left between them. The CDR3 has 11 amino acids. CDR3 residues: CASIGGYEQYF. The CDR3 region has the DNA TGTGCCAGCATTGGCGGCTACGAGCAGTACTTC.

The rearrangement joins TRBV3-1 (or the pseudogene TRBV3-2) to TRBJ1-1; unclear D gene. V shed 0 bases and J shed 5 bases, with 7 bases lying between them. CDR1 and CDR2 from the germline V gene are LGHDT and YNNKEL (reference sequence). The CDR3 covers 13 residues. This CDR3 is CASSQDTGTEAFF. CDR3 sequence (DNA): TGTGCCAGCAGCCAAGATACGGGGACTGAAGCTTTCTTT.

The V call is TRBV5-5, the J call TRBJ2-1; D is ambiguous. This CDR3 comprises 14 residues. The V end lost 0 bases, the J end lost 0 bases, and 4 bases lay between the germline ends. Germline V gives CDR1 SGHKS, CDR2 YYEKEE (reference sequence). The CDR3 region is CASSLDSSYNEQFF. The DNA for the CDR3 is TGTGCCAGCAGCTTGGACAGCTCCTACAATGAGCAGTTCTTC. Combining the CDR3 with reference TRBV5-5 and TRBJ2-1 gives the whole variable domain DAGVTQSPTHLIKTRGQQVTLRCSPISGHKSVSWYQQVLGQGPQFIFQYYEKEERGRGNFPDRFSARQFPNYSSELNVNALLLGDSALYLCASSLDSSYNEQFFGPGTRLTVL.

The chain links TRBV29-1 to TRBJ2-2; 9 bases align to TRBD1. The V segment lost 2 bases and the J segment 5 bases; nucleotides outside the gene matches: 3. The CDR3 loop spans 14 amino acids. Germline V gene sequence: CDR1 SQVTM, CDR2 ANQGSEA. CDR3 amino acids: CSVERTGATGELFF. CDR3 DNA sequence: TGCAGCGTTGAAAGGACAGGGGCTACCGGGGAGCTGTTTTTT.

The chain uses TRBV4-1 and TRBJ2-1; D is unclear. Trimming removed 0 bases from V and 6 bases from J, with 6 bases in between. The CDR3 is 13 residues long. Germline CDR1 and CDR2: MGHRA and YSYEKL. The CDR3 sequence: CASSQDESNEQFF. DNA of the CDR3: TGCGCCAGCAGCCAAGATGAGAGCAATGAGCAGTTCTTC.

The CDR3 is CASSLGQSNSPLHF. CDR3 DNA: TGTGCCAGCAGCTTAGGACAGTCAAATTCACCCCTCCACTTT. V and J are TRBV7-8 and TRBJ1-6, with TRBD1 as a possible D gene (5 bases). The V gene's germline CDR1 is SGHVS and CDR2 FQNEAQ. There are 14 residues in the CDR3. V gave up 1 base and J gave up 7 bases, with 8 bases separating them.

The chain couples TRBV5-1 to TRBJ1-1; 8 nucleotides line up with TRBD1. This CDR3 has 13 amino acids. The ends lost 7 bases at V and 3 bases at J; junction bases unmatched: 5. The germline CDR1 and CDR2 sequences are SGHRS and YFSETQ. The CDR3 nucleotides read TGCGCCAGCGGGATGACAGGGGACACTGAAGCTTTCTTT. Protein sequence: CASGMTGDTEAFF.

The J gene is TRBJ2-4, the V gene TRBV7-6, with a possible D match to TRBD2 (5 bases). The CDR3 contains 20 residues. V lost 7 bases, J lost 1 base, and 29 bases lay in between. Germline-derived CDR1 and CDR2 are SGHVS and FNYEAQ. The DNA of the CDR3 is TGTGCCAGCACGCTAGTTACCGACGGGGAAAGCCCGATCGCCAAAAACATTCAGTACTTC. Its protein is CASTLVTDGESPIAKNIQYF.

The table lists this clone with a few counts. This rearrangement joins TRBV5-6 to TRBJ1-4, with 7 bases aligning to TRBD1. The CDR3 has 17 residues. Trimming removed 3 bases from V and 5 bases from J; junction bases left unmatched: 13. The germline V gene has CDR1 SGHDT and CDR2 YYEEEE. The CDR3 region is CASSWGTAMLPNEKLFF. The CDR3 DNA sequence: TGTGCCAGCAGCTGGGGGACAGCGATGCTCCCGAATGAAAAACTGTTTTTT.

This clone has only a few counts. The J gene is TRBJ1-1, the V gene TRBV6-5; no firm D call. Trimming stripped 7 bases from V and 2 bases from J, with 14 bases between. The CDR3 sequence is 14 residues long. Germline CDR1 is MNHEY and CDR2 is SVGAGI. CDR3 loop: CASNSLRGNTEAFF. CDR3 bases: TGTGCCAGCAATTCTCTCCGGGGAAACACTGAAGCTTTCTTT.

V gene TRBV6-4 combines with J gene TRBJ1-3, with 11 nucleotides matching TRBD1. CDR3 length: 19 residues. The germline V gene has CDR1 MRHNA and CDR2 SNTAGT. The trim removed 7 bases at V and 3 bases at J, leaving 17 bases unmatched. CDR3 DNA: TGTGCCAGCATCTATATCCTAGGACAGGGGGCCAATAGTGGAAACACCATATATTTT. Protein product: CASIYILGQGANSGNTIYF.

There are a few counts of this clone. The J gene is TRBJ2-7, the V gene TRBV18; tentative D call: TRBD2 (5 bases). Germline lookup yields CDR1 KGHSH and CDR2 LQKENI. This CDR3 spans 14 amino acids. The ends were cut back, 3 bases at V and 1 base at J, with 10 bases in the middle. The CDR3 reads CASSPARGSYEQYF. CDR3 nucleotide sequence: TGTGCCAGCTCACCCGCTCGAGGGTCCTACGAGCAGTACTTC.

The V and J genes are TRBV19 and TRBJ1-5; a possible D gene is TRBD1 (6 bases). Per germline, CDR1 LNHDA and CDR2 SQIVND (reference sequence). The CDR3 is made up of 14 amino acids. V lost 7 bases and J 2 bases, leaving 12 bases between the germline ends. In nucleotides, the CDR3 is TGTGCCAGTACAGGGGCAGGTCGCAATCAGCCCCAGCATTTT. Translating gives CASTGAGRNQPQHF.